The 23 T cell receptor beta chains below all came from one sample that was sequenced in a study of a mutant IDH1 vaccine in newly diagnosed glioma. Repertoires were generated with immunoSEQ multiplex PCR, while TCRdb's copy carries only in-frame clones and drops some. The sample carries approximately 50,000 clones, around 85% recorded once. Specified time point: week 35, safety follow-up. Vaccination used 300 ug of mutant IDH1 20-mer peptide per dose, with topical imiquimod. No antigens are known for them. This specimen was PBMCs, taken from a glioma patient whose treatment included an IDH1 peptide vaccine. The receptors stem from a man aged 40-49 years with glioma.

This clone was detected only a few times. The chain couples TRBV7-9 to TRBJ1-5, with a possible D match to TRBD1 (5 bases). The V end lost 3 bases, the J end lost 9 bases, and 21 bases lay between the germline ends. Germline V gene sequence: CDR1 SEHNR, CDR2 FQNEAQ (reference sequence). This CDR3 has 16 amino acids. CDR3 amino acids: CASSFHQGGFDGPQHF. The DNA for the CDR3 is TGTGCCAGCAGCTTTCATCAGGGAGGGTTCGATGGGCCCCAGCATTTT.

The chain combines TRBV6-5 with TRBJ2-6; D not resolved. CDR3 length equals 12 residues. Trimming removed 3 bases at V and 3 bases at J, with 0 bases between. From germline, CDR1 is MNHEY and CDR2 SVGAGI. DNA for the CDR3: TGTGCCAGCAGTTATGGGGCCAACGTCCTGACTTTC. Protein sequence: CASSYGANVLTF.

V is TRBV5-1 and J is TRBJ1-5; TRBD1 matches 9 bases. Trimming removed 0 bases from V and 4 bases from J; junction bases left unmatched: 2. CDR3 length equals 15 residues. CDR1 is SGHRS and CDR2 is YFSETQ in the germline V gene. CDR3 amino acids: CASSLEGTGNQPQHF. The CDR3 DNA is TGCGCCAGCAGCTTGGAGGGGACAGGGAATCAGCCCCAGCATTTT.

This clone was seen once. The chain combines TRBV19 with TRBJ1-2; TRBD1 agrees at 8 bases. Germline CDR1 reads LNHDA; CDR2 reads SQIVND (reference sequence). With V trimmed by 4 bases and J by 3 bases, 16 bases remained unmatched. This CDR3 has 18 amino acids. The CDR3: CASSTISPHRGFDYGYTF. DNA for the CDR3: TGTGCCAGTAGTACCATATCCCCCCACAGGGGGTTCGACTATGGCTACACCTTC.

The V gene is TRBV5-1, the J gene TRBJ2-7; 7 bases are a match to TRBD1. Looked up from germline, CDR1 is SGHRS and CDR2 is YFSETQ. The CDR3 runs 16 residues. The V and J ends lost 3 bases and 6 bases, in that order; junction bases with no gene match: 15. The CDR3 spells CASSSSTTGLKVEQYF. CDR3 bases: TGCGCCAGCAGCTCCAGCACGACAGGGTTAAAGGTCGAGCAGTACTTC.

This chain uses TRBV25-1 with TRBJ1-2; 8 nucleotides line up with TRBD1. This CDR3 contains 15 residues. Trimming cost V 3 bases and J 4 bases; bases outside gene matches: 7. CDR1 is MGHDK and CDR2 is SYGVNS in the germline V gene. The CDR3 protein is CASSDAGQGGYGYTF. CDR3 coding DNA: TGTGCCAGCAGTGATGCAGGACAGGGCGGCTATGGCTACACCTTC.

This chain connects TRBV2 to TRBJ1-3, with unresolved D. The CDR3 is made up of 15 amino acids. Germline CDR1 reads SNHLY; CDR2 reads FYNNEI. V gave up 3 bases and J gave up 0 bases, with 9 bases separating them. Here the CDR3 reads CASSERESSGNTIYF. The CDR3 DNA sequence: TGTGCCAGCAGTGAGCGGGAGAGCTCTGGAAACACCATATATTTT.

This chain connects TRBV29-1 to TRBJ2-3; TRBD1 or TRBD2 may be the D gene (5 bases each). The germline V gene encodes CDR1 SQVTM and CDR2 ANQGSEA. V gave up 0 bases and J gave up 6 bases, with 10 bases separating them. CDR3 length equals 13 residues. CDR3 sequence: CSVEDQGGDTQYF. The CDR3 DNA is TGCAGCGTTGAAGATCAGGGCGGGGATACGCAGTATTTT.

This clone occurred a few times. The rearrangement uses TRBV19 and TRBJ1-6, with TRBD1 identical over 11 bases. This CDR3 spans 18 amino acids. Germline CDR1 is LNHDA and CDR2 is SQIVND (reference sequence). V lost 3 bases and J lost 13; bases outside the gene matches: 17. The CDR3 DNA reads TGTGCCAGTAGTATTTCTGCGTCCTTCGGGACAGGGGGACATCCCCTCCACTTT. This gives the protein CASSISASFGTGGHPLHF. Combining the CDR3 with reference TRBV19 and TRBJ1-6 gives the whole variable domain DGGITQSPKYLFRKEGQNVTLSCEQNLNHDAMYWYRQDPGQGLRLIYYSQIVNDFQKGDIAEGYSVSREKKESFPLTVTSAQKNPTAFYLCASSISASFGTGGHPLHFGNGTRLTVT.

This chain joins TRBV30 and TRBJ2-1, with D hard to call. CDR1 is GTSNPN, CDR2 SVGIG, per germline (reference sequence). The CDR3 has 11 residues. The V end lost 2 bases, the J end lost 6 bases, and 5 bases lay between the germline ends. The CDR3: CAWSRVNEQFF. In nucleotides, the CDR3 is TGTGCCTGGAGTAGGGTCAATGAGCAGTTCTTC. The full variable domain, its missing parts supplied by reference TRBV30 and TRBJ2-1, is SQTIHQWPATLVQPVGSPLSLECTVEGTSNPNLYWYRQAAGRGLQLLFYSVGIGQISSEVPQNLSASRPQDRQFILSSKKLLLSDSGFYLCAWSRVNEQFFGPGTRLTVL.

The chain carries TRBV4-2 and TRBJ2-1; 12 bases map to TRBD2. This CDR3 has 17 amino acids. The V and J ends lost 1 base and 8 bases, in that order; junction bases with no gene match: 9. CDR1 is LGHNA and CDR2 is YNFKEQ in the germline V gene. The CDR3 nucleotides are TGTGCCAGCAGCCAAGGTAACCGACTAGCGGGGGTCTATGAGCAGTTCTTC. This translates into CASSQGNRLAGVYEQFF.

This sequence joins TRBV30 and TRBJ2-1, with 11 bases that match TRBD2. Germline CDR1 reads GTSNPN; CDR2 reads SVGIG (reference sequence). The J segment lost 5 bases and the V segment lost 5 bases, leaving 5 bases of the junction unmatched. The CDR3 covers 14 residues. CDR3: CAWQPGLADNEQFF. The CDR3 DNA follows: TGTGCCTGGCAACCGGGACTAGCGGACAATGAGCAGTTCTTC.

The rearrangement uses TRBV27 and TRBJ2-7, with 9 bases fitting TRBD1. V lost 5 bases to trimming and J lost 1 base; unmatched junction nucleotides: 9. Germline CDR1 MNHEY, CDR2 SMNVEV (reference sequence). The CDR3 runs to 16 residues. The CDR3 DNA reads as TGTGCCAGCAGTCGACATCTGGGACAGGGATCCTACGAGCAGTACTTC. This codes for CASSRHLGQGSYEQYF.

The V call is TRBV5-6, the J call TRBJ2-5; 7 nucleotides match TRBD2. This CDR3 spans 16 amino acids. With 2 bases clipped from V and 3 bases from J, the junction kept 10 bases outside the gene matches. Germline V lookup: CDR1 SGHDT, CDR2 YYEEEE. CDR3 nucleotides: TGTGCCAGCAGCTTAATCGGTCTGGGGGGGGAAGAGACCCAGTACTTC. Translation: CASSLIGLGGEETQYF.

The chain uses TRBV29-1 and TRBJ1-2; 11 positions match TRBD1. V dropped 4 bases and J dropped 4; count of bases not matched to a gene: 5. From germline, CDR1 is SQVTM and CDR2 ANQGSEA. The CDR3 consists of 14 residues. CDR3 amino acids: CSVGGQGEFYGYTF. DNA for the CDR3: TGCAGCGTTGGGGGACAGGGGGAGTTCTATGGCTACACCTTC. The complete variable domain, with remaining parts taken from reference TRBV29-1 and TRBJ1-2, reads SAVISQKPSRDICQRGTSLTIQCQVDSQVTMMFWYRQQPGQSLTLIATANQGSEATYESGFVIDKFPISRPNLTFSTLTVSNMSPEDSSIYLCSVGGQGEFYGYTFGSGTRLTVV.

This clone was seen a handful of times. This chain connects TRBV30 to TRBJ1-5, with unresolved D. Germline V CDR1 and CDR2: GTSNPN, SVGIG (reference sequence). The V and J ends lost 2 bases and 0 bases respectively, with 5 bases between them. This CDR3 spans 13 amino acids. The DNA of the CDR3 is TGTGCCTGGAGTTCGGGTAGCAATCAGCCCCAGCATTTT. Protein product: CAWSSGSNQPQHF.

This clone has only one observation. The DNA for the CDR3 is TGTGCCAGCAGCTTCCAGGATACGCAGTATTTT. Translating it yields CASSFQDTQYF. The chain joins TRBV7-9 to TRBJ2-3; no reliable D call. The CDR3 contains 11 residues. Germline assignment: CDR1 SEHNR and CDR2 FQNEAQ (reference sequence). The V end was cut by 3 bases, the J end by 6 bases, with 4 bases between.

The V gene is TRBV6-5, the J gene TRBJ2-7, with TRBD1 matching over 7 bases. CDR3 size: 14 residues. Germline-derived CDR1 and CDR2 are MNHEY and SVGAGI. The trim removed 6 bases at V and 3 bases at J, leaving 8 bases unmatched. The CDR3 loop reads CASRRTGVGYEQYF. DNA of the CDR3: TGTGCCAGCAGACGTACAGGGGTCGGCTACGAGCAGTACTTC.

The chain couples TRBV5-1 to TRBJ1-1; possible D gene TRBD1, 6 bases. V was clipped by 4 bases and J by 4 bases, with 14 bases between them. CDR3 length equals 14 residues. Germline assignment: CDR1 SGHRS and CDR2 YFSETQ. For the CDR3, the DNA is TGCGCCAGCAGCGTAACAGGGCCGCTCACTGAAGCTTTCTTT. Its translation: CASSVTGPLTEAFF.

The CDR3 coding sequence is TGTGCCAGCAGACCCGACAGGGGCAATCAGCCCCAGCATTTT. Protein sequence: CASRPDRGNQPQHF. This chain uses TRBV6-5 with TRBJ1-5, with 7 bases identical to TRBD1. Germline loops: CDR1 MNHEY, CDR2 SVGAGI. J gave up 2 bases and V 6 bases, and 4 bases lay outside the gene matches. The CDR3 has 14 amino acids.

The CDR3 bases are TGTGCCAGCAGCCTTGAAGCCGGGACACTCTCCTACGAGCAGTACTTC. As protein: CASSLEAGTLSYEQYF. This chain links TRBV7-8 with TRBJ2-7; D perhaps matches TRBD1 (6 bases). The germline V gene has CDR1 SGHVS and CDR2 FQNEAQ. V lost 5 bases and J 0 bases, leaving 17 bases between the germline ends. This CDR3 is built from 16 residues.

The chain is built from TRBV13 and TRBJ1-1, with D perhaps TRBD1 (5 bases). This CDR3 has 14 residues. Germline V lookup: CDR1 PRHDT, CDR2 FYEKMQ (reference sequence). Trimming took 1 base from V and 7 from J, leaving 13 bases between them. The CDR3 loop is CASSLEMGEGEAFF. The CDR3 DNA sequence: TGTGCCAGCAGCTTAGAAATGGGGGAAGGTGAAGCTTTCTTT.

The chain joins TRBV2 to TRBJ1-6, with D possibly matching TRBD1 (5 bases). The V gene's germline CDR1 is SNHLY and CDR2 FYNNEI. Between the trimmed V and J ends, which lost 8 bases and 9 bases, there was a span of 17 bases. The CDR3 is 14 amino acids. The CDR3 protein is CASLRDLGGSPLHF. The CDR3 nucleotides are TGTGCCAGCCTCCGGGACCTCGGCGGTTCACCCCTCCACTTT.